This TCR beta chain was identified during a study of blood T cell repertoires in COVID-19 (dated by TCRdb to 2019 to 2021). As for the study more broadly: Collaborator samples came from the United States, Italy and Spain and covered acute and convalescent phases of COVID-19. Sample metadata almost always included a de-identified subject ID, COVID-19 status, age in years and sex. The prospective study material was composed of cDNA or gDNA derived from T cells, B-cell-depleted T cells, or PBMCs. Subjects who had been exposed to COVID-19, were actively infected with it, or had recovered from it provided the deeply sampled blood TCRbeta repertoires that made up the dataset. Samples were obtained from the ongoing ImmuneRACE study (first 160 participants) and from 1,000 to 1,500 subjects provided by 6 global collaborators. Where HLA class I and class II types were available, the types were taken from metadata supplied by the sample provider, not from assay-based typing. A freely available public database, intended as a resource for researchers studying the immune response to SARS-CoV-2, is where the repertoires were released. The investigation overall reported the following: Clinical and demographic metadata were provided uncurated, with the amount varying by source and participant.

V is pruned by 0 bases and J by 3 bases, leaving 4 bases of the junction without a gene match. The germline V gene sets CDR1 to SGDLS and CDR2 to YYNGEE. Reading from cysteine to phenylalanine, the CDR3 counts 16 amino acids. Just CDR3 DNA is preserved here, 48 bases in frame from base 1. TCRbeta CDR3 regions were amplified from genomic DNA by means of the immunoSEQ Assay, a bias-controlled multiplex PCR. In the original analysis: Nucleated cell counts per sample were estimated from amplification of reference gene primers within the assay. To quantify the absolute abundance of each unique TCRbeta CDR3 rearrangement, sequence reads were collapsed and filtered. For each sample, productive Simpson clonality was calculated by taking the square root of Simpson's diversity index across productive rearrangements. TCRdb took over this immuneACCESS table, retaining in-frame rearrangements with V and J assigned. Such tables are incomplete; in checked studies, under half of the missing clones stem from an unresolved V gene, and the remainder is unexplained. D and trimming were read from the DNA, whereas the V and J calls and clone size are those reported in that table. Within this sample are about 200,000 clones, with about nine tenths of them counted one time only. Roughly 1.6% of the sample lies in the top ten.

Concerning this clone itself: The clone's antigen remains unknown. Per-base quality was not reported, and no clone a single base away is much larger than it.

Collaborating institutions collected whole blood in K2EDTA tubes following their own protocols. For TCRbeta analysis, collaborators shipped samples in one of three forms: frozen whole blood, isolated PBMCs, or DNA extracted from either of those sample types. The clonotype was recovered from a man younger than 35 with active or convalescent COVID-19. The source material was peripheral blood. This sequence uses TRBV9 and TRBJ1-4; 8 central nucleotides agree with TRBD1. The nucleotides read TGTGCCAGCAGCGTAGGACAGGGGATCGCTAATGAAAAACTGTTTTTT. Its translation reads: CASSVGQGIANEKLFF.